This TCR beta chain comes out of a study of early T cells in non-severe SARS-CoV-2 infection. The study, taken as a whole, reports: Matching against VDJdb likely underestimated virus-specific expansions, favoring anti-spike CD8.

TCRdb re-called the 5' RACE reads through MiXCR, storing one row per CDR3 protein. Of nearly 55,000 distinct CDR3 sequences listed, about 7.6% were seen once; the top ten hold over 9.5%. Germline V gene sequence: CDR1 MNHEY, CDR2 SVGAGI. This CDR3 is 15 amino acids long. V gave up 5 bases and J gave up 2 bases; unmatched junction bases: 5. This clonotype was observed a few times. The antigen remains unidentified. This TCR derives from an adult who was a healthcare worker with PCR-confirmed SARS-CoV-2 infection or an uninfected control (not recorded which). The chain is built from TRBV6-5 and TRBJ2-7, with 11 nucleotides matching TRBD1. The starting material was whole blood, obtained at baseline. The CDR3 protein is CASSQGQGVTYEQYF. CDR3 in DNA: TGTGCCAGCAGTCAGGGACAGGGGGTAACCTACGAGCAGTACTTC.